This paragraph covers one T cell receptor (beta chain) sequence. This clone's antigen is unknown. No quality values exist for individual bases; no much larger clone is one base distant. After removal of 6 bases from V and 6 bases from J, the junction retains 11 bases not matched to a gene. The cysteine opens and the phenylalanine closes a CDR3 of 15 amino acids. The entry retains the CDR3 DNA only, 45 bases that are in frame from base 1. Reading the germline V gene gives CDR1 SQVTM and CDR2 ANQGSEA. TCRbeta CDR3 regions were amplified from genomic DNA by means of the immunoSEQ Assay, a bias-controlled multiplex PCR. The paper's processing steps were these. Within the assay, amplification of reference gene primers was used to estimate how many nucleated cells each sample contained. Sequence reads were collapsed and filtered to measure the absolute abundance of every unique TCRbeta CDR3 rearrangement. For each sample, productive Simpson clonality was calculated by taking the square root of Simpson's diversity index across productive rearrangements. TCRdb mirrors the immuneACCESS table, restricted to in-frame sequences. Some clones are absent from its copies; in checked studies, under half trace to an unresolved V gene, and the reason for the others is unknown. That table is the source of V, J and clone size, and D and trimming were worked out from the DNA. This sample has 140,000 or so clones in its table, and approximately 86% of those were observed once. The leading ten clones occupy more than 5% of the sample.

This record belongs to a study of blood T cell repertoires in COVID-19 (dated by TCRdb to the early 2020s). Describing the broader study: The collaborator samples originated in the United States, Italy and Spain and spanned the acute and convalescent phases of COVID-19. The dataset comprised deeply sampled blood TCRbeta repertoires from subjects exposed to, actively infected with, or recovered from COVID-19. The sample metadata nearly always contained a de-identified subject ID, COVID-19 status, age in years and sex. The samples were drawn from two sources: the first 160 participants of the ongoing ImmuneRACE study, and some 1,300 subjects contributed by 6 global collaborators. The repertoires were released in a freely available public database intended as a resource for research on the immune response to SARS-CoV-2. The material from the prospective study consisted of cDNA or gDNA derived from T cells, B-cell-depleted T cells, or PBMCs. Where available, HLA class I and class II types were obtained from metadata supplied by the sample provider rather than from assay-based typing.

Broader findings and caveats from the paper: Clinical and demographic metadata were provided uncurated, with the amount varying by source and participant.

Whole blood was collected in K2EDTA tubes by collaborating institutions according to the institutions' own protocols. For TCRbeta analysis, collaborators shipped samples as frozen whole blood, isolated PBMCs, or DNA extracted from either of those sample types. The material sequenced was peripheral blood. This TCR was sampled from a human donor in a cohort sampled during active COVID-19. The chain is encoded by TRBV29-1 joined to TRBJ2-2, with 9 central nucleotides matching TRBD1. The sequence in DNA is TGCAGCGTCAGACCAGGACAGGGGTCCCCCGGGGAGCTGTTTTTT. This gives the protein CSVRPGQGSPGELFF.